The rows below give T cell receptor beta chains drawn from one sample of a study of blood T cell repertoires in COVID-19. TCRdb keeps only in-frame clones here, not all; method: immunoSEQ multiplex PCR. Of about 90,000 clones in the sample, 80% are singletons; the top ten hold approximately 10%. Sequencing input: peripheral blood. The receptors come from a woman in her 70s with acute or convalescent COVID-19. The CDR3 runs from the conserved cysteine through the conserved F or W. D genes are given only for firm matches. Size is omitted from some rows. Given values are once, few, many or a class for expanded clones.

>-|TRBV11-3|TRBJ1-3|-
CASSQGSGNTIYF
TGTGCCAGCAGCCAGGGCTCTGGAAACACCATATATTTT
>-|TRBV7-9|TRBJ2-2|TRBD1
CASRSGTGGGHTGELFF
TGTGCCAGCAGATCCGGGACAGGGGGCGGTCACACCGGGGAGCTGTTTTTT
>-|TRBV2|TRBJ2-1|TRBD1
CASSALTGLNEQFF
TGTGCCAGCAGCGCCCTGACAGGGTTGAATGAGCAGTTCTTC
>-|TRBV6-5|TRBJ1-2|TRBD1
CASRPGQGVGGYTF
TGTGCCAGCAGGCCGGGACAGGGGGTAGGGGGCTACACCTTC
>-|TRBV6-5|TRBJ2-3|TRBD2
CASTSEGREADTQYF
TGTGCCAGCACTTCGGAAGGGAGGGAGGCAGATACGCAGTATTTT
>-|TRBV6-4|TRBJ1-4|-
CASSPKSLRDSNEKLFF
TGTGCCAGCAGTCCGAAATCTCTGAGAGACAGTAATGAAAAACTGTTTTTT
>-|TRBV5-4|TRBJ2-3|TRBD1
CASSFDRFRLQGATDTQYF
TGTGCCAGCAGCTTCGATCGTTTTCGACTACAGGGGGCCACAGATACGCAGTATTTT
>-|TRBV7-8|TRBJ1-1|TRBD1
CASSRGTANTEAFF
TGTGCCAGCAGCAGAGGGACAGCGAACACTGAAGCTTTCTTT
>-|TRBV5-4|TRBJ2-5|TRBD1
CASSLEAGGRETQYF
TGTGCCAGCAGCTTGGAAGCAGGGGGAAGAGAGACCCAGTACTTC
>-|TRBV2|TRBJ2-5|TRBD2
CASSEVNGLAGPSGETQYF
TGTGCCAGCAGTGAAGTAAACGGGCTAGCGGGGCCCTCCGGGGAGACCCAGTACTTC
>-|TRBV11-1|TRBJ2-1|-
CASSSGHFNEQFF
TGTGCCAGCAGCTCCGGACACTTCAATGAGCAGTTCTTC
>-|TRBV5-1|TRBJ1-2|TRBD1
CASSPTTGQFNYGYTF
TGCGCCAGCAGCCCAACTACGGGACAGTTTAATTATGGCTACACCTTC
>-|TRBV3-1/TRBV3-2|TRBJ2-5|-
CASSLGSSWETQYF
TGTGCCAGCAGCCTTGGGAGTAGTTGGGAGACCCAGTACTTC
>-|TRBV2|TRBJ2-7|TRBD2
CASSRGGGNEQYF
TGTGCCAGCAGTCGGGGGGGCGGAAACGAGCAGTACTTC
>-|TRBV29-1|TRBJ2-7|-
CSVAGSSYEQYF
TGCAGCGTTGCGGGGAGCTCCTACGAGCAGTACTTC
>-|TRBV2|TRBJ1-4|-
CASSEVRHTRGKLFF
TGTGCCAGCAGTGAGGTCAGACATACCAGGGGAAAACTGTTTTTT
>-|TRBV6-5|TRBJ1-1|TRBD1
CASTVGDSRAEAFF
TGTGCCAGCACCGTAGGGGACAGTAGGGCTGAAGCTTTCTTT
>-|TRBV4-3|TRBJ2-1|TRBD2
CASSQEPPGGSYNEQFF
TGCGCCAGCAGCCAAGAACCCCCGGGGGGCTCCTACAATGAGCAGTTCTTC
>-|TRBV5-6|TRBJ2-7|TRBD2
CASSPGLAQRGDEQYF
TGTGCCAGCAGCCCCGGACTAGCCCAGAGGGGGGACGAGCAGTACTTC
>-|TRBV5-4|TRBJ1-1|-
CASSLGQLLNTEAFF
TGTGCCAGCAGCTTGGGACAGCTATTGAACACTGAAGCTTTCTTT
>-|TRBV30|TRBJ2-3|TRBD1
CAWSVGGQGTDTQYF
TGTGCCTGGAGTGTAGGGGGACAGGGCACAGATACGCAGTATTTT
>-|TRBV6-1|TRBJ2-7|-
CASSEPYDYSEQYF
TGTGCCAGCAGTGAACCTTACGACTATAGCGAGCAGTACTTC
>-|TRBV6-5|TRBJ1-5|-
CASRRQEYSNQPQHF
TGTGCCAGCAGACGACAGGAATATAGCAATCAGCCCCAGCATTTT
>-|TRBV6-1|TRBJ2-3|TRBD2
CASSAIAGGREDTQYF
TGTGCCAGCAGTGCAATAGCGGGAGGGCGTGAAGATACGCAGTATTTT
>-|TRBV28|TRBJ1-4|-
CASRGFTTNEKLFF
TGTGCCAGCAGGGGCTTTACAACTAATGAAAAACTGTTTTTT
>-|TRBV7-9|TRBJ1-4|-
CASSLRGSEKLFF
TGTGCCAGCAGCTTACGGGGTAGTGAAAAACTGTTTTTT
>-|TRBV19|TRBJ1-2|-
CASSTSRYQGGYGYTF
TGTGCCAGTAGTACTTCCCGGTATCAGGGTGGCTATGGCTACACCTTC
>-|TRBV5-4|TRBJ1-1|TRBD1
CASSLGTGSNEAFF
TGTGCCAGCAGCTTGGGGACAGGAAGTAACGAAGCTTTCTTT
>-|TRBV7-9|TRBJ2-4|TRBD1
CASSFGGQGAKNIQYF
TGTGCCAGCAGCTTTGGGGGACAGGGAGCCAAAAACATTCAGTACTTC
>-|TRBV5-1|TRBJ2-1|TRBD2
CASSDLAGQPGEQFF
TGCGCCAGCAGCGATTTAGCGGGGCAACCCGGTGAGCAGTTCTTC
>-|TRBV4-2|TRBJ2-2|-
CASRTPYTGELFF
TGTGCCAGCAGGACACCCTACACCGGGGAGCTGTTTTTT
>-|TRBV3-1/TRBV3-2|TRBJ2-3|TRBD2
CASSSGLHSPNTQYF
TGTGCCAGCAGCTCGGGACTACATTCCCCCAATACGCAGTATTTT
>-|TRBV9|TRBJ2-1|TRBD2
CASSEAGGHNEQFF
TGTGCCAGCAGCGAAGCGGGGGGGCACAATGAGCAGTTCTTC
>few|TRBV28|TRBJ2-1|-
CASSVRVNEQFF
TGTGCCAGCAGCGTCCGGGTGAATGAGCAGTTCTTC
>-|TRBV6-5|TRBJ1-6|-
CASRRVDSPLHF
TGTGCCAGCAGGCGCGTCGATTCACCCCTCCACTTT
>-|TRBV19|TRBJ1-5|TRBD1
CASSIEGTGKQPQHF
TGTGCCAGTAGTATAGAAGGGACAGGGAAGCAGCCCCAGCATTTT
>-|TRBV25-1|TRBJ1-1|TRBD1
CASSPRTGMNTEAFF
TGTGCCAGCAGTCCCCGGACAGGAATGAACACTGAAGCTTTCTTT
>-|TRBV28|TRBJ1-1|-
CASSSPDMNTEAFF
TGTGCCAGCAGTTCCCCTGACATGAACACTGAAGCTTTCTTT
>many|TRBV2|TRBJ1-2|TRBD1
CAGRTGGYGYTF
TGTGCCGGTAGGACAGGGGGCTATGGCTACACCTTC
>-|TRBV4-1|TRBJ2-7|-
CASSQEFGGRMGSVEQYF
TGCGCCAGCAGCCAAGAGTTCGGGGGACGAATGGGGAGTGTAGAACAGTACTTC
>-|TRBV6-6|TRBJ1-1|TRBD1
CASSDAGTGNTEAFF
TGTGCCAGCAGTGATGCCGGGACAGGGAACACTGAAGCTTTCTTT
>few|TRBV27|TRBJ2-2|-
CASRQGRGTGELFF
TGTGCCAGCAGGCAGGGTCGAGGCACCGGGGAGCTGTTTTTT
>-|TRBV5-4|TRBJ2-1|TRBD1
CASSLGEGANNEQFF
TGTGCCAGCAGCTTGGGAGAGGGGGCAAACAATGAGCAGTTCTTC
>-|TRBV28|TRBJ2-1|TRBD2
CASSTEGGSGAGLYNEQFF
TGTGCCAGCAGCACTGAAGGCGGGAGCGGGGCGGGGCTTTACAATGAGCAGTTCTTC
>few|TRBV7-2|TRBJ1-5|TRBD1
CASSPRTGPNQPQHF
TGTGCCAGCAGCCCCCGGACAGGCCCCAATCAGCCCCAGCATTTT
>-|TRBV12-3/TRBV12-4|TRBJ1-2|-
CASSFSTQYGYTF
TGTGCCAGCAGTTTCTCGACTCAGTATGGCTACACCTTC
>-|TRBV25-1|TRBJ1-2|TRBD1
CASSVTGNYGYTF
TGTGCCAGCAGTGTGACAGGGAACTATGGCTACACCTTC
>once|TRBV2|TRBJ2-6|TRBD1
CASTGDPRQGLSGANVLTF
TGTGCCAGCACCGGGGATCCGCGACAGGGCCTCTCTGGGGCCAACGTCCTGACTTTC
>-|TRBV2|TRBJ1-4|TRBD1
CASRETGLSEKLFF
TGTGCCAGCAGGGAGACAGGGCTCTCTGAAAAACTGTTTTTT
>-|TRBV7-9|TRBJ2-5|-
CASSLIQQETQYF
TGTGCCAGCAGCTTAATCCAACAAGAGACCCAGTACTTC
>-|TRBV15|TRBJ2-1|TRBD1
CATQIPGTGYNEQFF
TGTGCCACCCAAATCCCCGGGACAGGGTACAATGAGCAGTTCTTC
>-|TRBV6-5|TRBJ2-7|TRBD1
CASRDDRGSSYEQYF
TGTGCCAGCAGGGACGACAGGGGTTCCTCCTACGAGCAGTACTTC
>-|TRBV6-1|TRBJ1-5|-
CASSELGPGNQPQHF
TGTGCCAGCAGTGAACTGGGGCCTGGCAATCAGCCCCAGCATTTT
>-|TRBV27|TRBJ1-1|-
CASSLLGGNTEAFF
TGTGCCAGCAGTTTATTAGGGGGGAACACTGAAGCTTTCTTT
>-|TRBV24-1|TRBJ2-5|TRBD1
CATSGQRAGGFQETQYF
TGTGCCACCAGTGGGCAGAGAGCAGGGGGATTCCAAGAGACCCAGTACTTC
>-|TRBV5-1|TRBJ2-7|-
CASTLRQGPYEQYF
TGCGCCAGCACCCTTCGTCAGGGGCCCTACGAGCAGTACTTC
>few|TRBV4-3|TRBJ2-1|-
CASSQDSGISYNEQFF
TGCGCCAGCAGCCAAGACTCAGGGATCAGCTACAATGAGCAGTTCTTC